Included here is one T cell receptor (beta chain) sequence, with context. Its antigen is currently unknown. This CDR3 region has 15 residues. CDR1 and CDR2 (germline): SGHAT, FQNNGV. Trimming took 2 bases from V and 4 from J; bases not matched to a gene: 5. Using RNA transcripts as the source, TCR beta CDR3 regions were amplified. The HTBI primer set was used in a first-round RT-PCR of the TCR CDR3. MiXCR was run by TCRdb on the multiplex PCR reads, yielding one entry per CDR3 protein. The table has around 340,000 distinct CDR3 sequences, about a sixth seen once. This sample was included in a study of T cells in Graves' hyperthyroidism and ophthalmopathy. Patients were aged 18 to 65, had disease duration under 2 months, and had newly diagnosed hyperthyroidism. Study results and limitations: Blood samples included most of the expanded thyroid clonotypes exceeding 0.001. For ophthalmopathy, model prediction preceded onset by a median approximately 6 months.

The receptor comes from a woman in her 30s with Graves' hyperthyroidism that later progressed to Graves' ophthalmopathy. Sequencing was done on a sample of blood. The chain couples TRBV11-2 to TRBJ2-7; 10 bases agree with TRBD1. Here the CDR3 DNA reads TGTGCCAGCAGCTTATCGACAGGGGGCCTTTACGAGCAGTACTTC. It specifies CASSLSTGGLYEQYF.